The next 23 T cell receptor beta chains were all read from a single sample in a study of T cell responses to AZD1222 COVID-19 vaccine. TCRdb's copy holds only in-frame clones and misses some; the assay was immunoSEQ multiplex PCR. The sample lists some 83,000 clones; more than 80% were seen once. The input for sequencing was peripheral blood, taken on day 0 of AZD1222 vaccination. The receptors here all came from an adult in good health.

The CDR3 nucleotides are TGTGCCAGTAGTAGGCAGCTGTTGAGGGGCTACACCTTC. Its protein product is CASSRQLLRGYTF. The gene calls are TRBV19 and TRBJ1-2; D gene uncertain. From germline, CDR1 is LNHDA and CDR2 SQIVND (reference sequence). V gave up 4 bases and J gave up 8 bases, with 14 bases separating them. This CDR3 has 13 amino acids.

CDR3 in amino acids: CASSLGFDYLQETQYF. As DNA, the CDR3 is TGTGCCAGCAGCCTAGGGTTCGACTACTTACAAGAGACCCAGTACTTC. The chain has TRBV7-3 and TRBJ2-5, with D perhaps matching TRBD2 (5 bases). CDR3 length equals 16 residues. Trimming shortened V by 5 bases and J by 2 bases, and 18 bases separated the two germline ends. In germline, CDR1 is SGHTA, CDR2 FQGTGA. The complete variable domain, with remaining parts taken from reference TRBV7-3 and TRBJ2-5, reads GAGVSQTPSNKVTEKGKYVELRCDPISGHTALYWYRQSLGQGPEFLIYFQGTGAADDSGLPNDRFFAVRPEGSVSTLKIQRTERGDSAVYLCASSLGFDYLQETQYFGPGTRLLVL.

CDR3 sequence reads: CASSQGVGSSGNTIYF. The CDR3 nucleotides read TGTGCCAGCAGCCAAGGAGTGGGTAGTTCTGGAAACACCATATATTTT. The rearrangement joins TRBV4-2 to TRBJ1-3; D ambiguous. The CDR3 contains 16 residues. Germline loops: CDR1 LGHNA, CDR2 YNFKEQ. Between the trimmed V and J ends, which lost 1 base and 1 base, there was a span of 11 bases.

The DNA of the CDR3 is TGTGCCAGCAGCTTAGAACAGGGAGGTATCAATCAGCCCCAGCATTTT. It specifies CASSLEQGGINQPQHF. V is TRBV7-8 and J is TRBJ1-5, with D perhaps matching TRBD1 (6 bases). Trimming stripped 1 base from V and 3 bases from J, with 13 bases between. The CDR3 covers 16 residues. Germline V gives CDR1 SGHVS, CDR2 FQNEAQ.

The chain combines TRBV5-5 with TRBJ2-1; D is uncertain. The germline gives CDR1 SGHKS, CDR2 YYEKEE (reference sequence). The V end lost 2 bases, the J end lost 6 bases, and 9 bases lay between the germline ends. The CDR3 length is 13 residues. The CDR3 region is CASSLVWTNEQFF. CDR3 in DNA: TGTGCCAGCAGCTTAGTCTGGACCAATGAGCAGTTCTTC.

The count of this clone is one. V usage is TRBV5-1 and J usage is TRBJ1-2; 11 nucleotides line up with TRBD1. Germline V gene lookup returns CDR1 SGHRS and CDR2 YFSETQ. CDR3 length: 16 residues. Unmatched junction bases numbered 7, after V lost 2 bases and J lost 4 bases. CDR3 loop: CASSFSGQGAGYGYTF. The CDR3 DNA is TGCGCCAGCAGCTTTTCCGGACAGGGGGCTGGCTATGGCTACACCTTC.

The chain combines TRBV28 with TRBJ1-1; no clear D gene. Trimming cost V 6 bases and J 3 bases, with 14 bases left between them. This CDR3 is 14 amino acids long. Looked up from germline, CDR1 is MDHEN and CDR2 is SYDVKM. DNA for the CDR3: TGTGCCAGCAGCCCCCCGGATATCTACACTGAAGCTTTCTTT. It encodes CASSPPDIYTEAFF. Drawing the rest from reference TRBV28 and TRBJ1-1, the complete variable domain is DVKVTQSSRYLVKRTGEKVFLECVQDMDHENMFWYRQDPGLGLRLIYFSYDVKMKEKGDIPEGYSVSREKKERFSLILESASTNQTSMYLCASSPPDIYTEAFFGQGTRLTVV.

This chain's CDR3 is CASSLGVSGPLNSPLHF. The CDR3 region has the DNA TGTGCCAGCAGCTTAGGGGTATCAGGCCCCTTGAATTCACCCCTCCACTTT. The chain combines TRBV7-9 with TRBJ1-6; D is unresolved. V was shortened by 1 base and J by 7 bases, with 17 bases between the two germline ends. The CDR3 is 17 residues long. Germline V gives CDR1 SEHNR, CDR2 FQNEAQ (reference sequence).

This sequence joins TRBV29-1 and TRBJ1-1; D not certain. V lost 7 bases and J 0 bases, leaving 12 bases between the germline ends. This CDR3 has 13 residues. CDR1 is SQVTM and CDR2 is ANQGSEA in the germline V gene. The CDR3 region has the DNA TGCAGCGGGCAGACGGCGCTGAACACTGAAGCTTTCTTT. Amino acids: CSGQTALNTEAFF. Drawing the rest from reference TRBV29-1 and TRBJ1-1, the complete variable domain is SAVISQKPSRDICQRGTSLTIQCQVDSQVTMMFWYRQQPGQSLTLIATANQGSEATYESGFVIDKFPISRPNLTFSTLTVSNMSPEDSSIYLCSGQTALNTEAFFGQGTRLTVV.

The V call is TRBV3-1 (or the pseudogene TRBV3-2), the J call TRBJ1-2, with 8 bases identical to TRBD1. From germline, CDR1 is LGHDT and CDR2 YNNKEL (reference sequence). This CDR3 region has 15 residues. V shed 1 base, J shed 5 bases, and the junction held 6 bases outside the gene matches. The CDR3 is CASSQVQGAGYGYTF. CDR3 sequence (DNA): TGTGCCAGCAGCCAAGTCCAGGGGGCTGGGTATGGCTACACCTTC.

The rearrangement uses TRBV29-1 and TRBJ1-2; tentative D call: TRBD1 (6 bases). The CDR3 has 12 amino acids. V lost 7 bases and J lost 6, with 15 bases in between. Germline V gene lookup returns CDR1 SQVTM and CDR2 ANQGSEA. CDR3 nucleotide sequence: TGCAGCGCTGACGGACAGCTTAATGGCTACACCTTC. Translated, it gives CSADGQLNGYTF. The variable domain in full, with the rest retrieved from reference TRBV29-1 and TRBJ1-2, is SAVISQKPSRDICQRGTSLTIQCQVDSQVTMMFWYRQQPGQSLTLIATANQGSEATYESGFVIDKFPISRPNLTFSTLTVSNMSPEDSSIYLCSADGQLNGYTFGSGTRLTVV.

CDR3 loop: CASSKTAGTGANVLTF. The CDR3 nucleotides read TGTGCCAGCAGCAAAACCGCAGGTACCGGGGCCAACGTCCTGACTTTC. The rearrangement uses TRBV7-8 and TRBJ2-6; D gene unclear. The CDR3 runs to 16 residues. Germline loops: CDR1 SGHVS, CDR2 FQNEAQ. The V end was cut by 5 bases, the J end by 4 bases, with 15 bases between.

This clone has only one observation. The CDR3 DNA reads as TGTGCCAGCAGCGGGTCTGGGACAGATTATAATGAAAAACTGTTTTTT. Translated: CASSGSGTDYNEKLFF. The V and J genes are TRBV7-9 and TRBJ1-4; 7 bases agree with TRBD1. Losses at the gene ends were 5 bases for V and 4 bases for J; bases not matched to a gene: 10. The germline gives CDR1 SEHNR, CDR2 FQNEAQ (reference sequence). The length of the CDR3 is 16 residues.

The chain joins TRBV10-3 to TRBJ2-3; the D gene is possibly TRBD1 (5 bases). The CDR3 extends over 15 amino acids. The V end lost 6 bases, the J end lost 0 bases, and 13 bases lay between the germline ends. Germline CDR1 is ENHRY and CDR2 is SYGVKD. CDR3 in amino acids: CAIRSDTTSTDTQYF. The CDR3 nucleotides are TGTGCCATCAGATCGGACACGACTAGCACAGATACGCAGTATTTT.

This clone was counted a single time. The CDR3 sequence is CASSSGQGGEKLFF. The CDR3 nucleotides read TGTGCCAGCAGCTCGGGACAGGGAGGTGAAAAACTGTTTTTT. This chain links TRBV11-3 with TRBJ1-4; TRBD1 matches 9 bases. This CDR3 contains 14 residues. V dropped 4 bases and J dropped 7; count of bases not matched to a gene: 4. CDR1 is SGHNT and CDR2 is YENEEA in the germline V gene.

This sequence joins TRBV4-1 and TRBJ1-5; unclear D gene. The length of the CDR3 is 14 residues. V dropped 1 base and J dropped 6 bases, with 10 bases sitting between them. Germline CDR1 reads MGHRA; CDR2 reads YSYEKL. The CDR3 coding sequence is TGCGCCAGCAGCCAAGCGGCAGGATCTCAGCCCCAGCATTTT. As protein: CASSQAAGSQPQHF.

This chain uses TRBV18 with TRBJ1-1; D perhaps matches TRBD1 (6 bases). The germline V gene has CDR1 KGHSH and CDR2 LQKENI. The CDR3 contains 14 residues. V was cut by 5 bases and J by 0 bases, with 10 bases left in between. The CDR3: CASSSDSLNTEAFF. Here the CDR3 DNA reads TGTGCCAGCTCATCGGACAGCTTGAACACTGAAGCTTTCTTT.

This clone was recorded only once. The V call is TRBV28, the J call TRBJ2-7, with 7 bases matching TRBD2. The germline V gene has CDR1 MDHEN and CDR2 SYDVKM. V gave up 5 bases and J gave up 1 base; unmatched junction bases: 2. This CDR3 contains 13 residues. CDR3 DNA sequence: TGTGCCAGCAGTCCGGGGGGATCCTACGAGCAGTACTTC. Protein: CASSPGGSYEQYF.

The rearrangement uses TRBV30 and TRBJ2-2, with 10 bases fitting TRBD1. With 4 bases clipped from V and 4 bases from J, the junction kept 9 bases outside the gene matches. CDR3 length: 16 residues. The germline CDR1 and CDR2 sequences are GTSNPN and SVGIG (reference sequence). The CDR3 reads CAWTGTGADSTGELFF. CDR3 bases: TGTGCCTGGACCGGGACAGGGGCGGACTCCACCGGGGAGCTGTTTTTT.

The J gene is TRBJ2-4, the V gene TRBV5-6; TRBD1 aligns across 8 bases. Germline loops: CDR1 SGHDT, CDR2 YYEEEE. There are 14 residues in the CDR3. V was pared by 0 bases and J by 11 bases, with 7 bases of the junction left unmatched. The CDR3 loop is CASSLGQGYILQYF. The CDR3 nucleotides read TGTGCCAGCAGCTTGGGACAGGGGTACATTCTTCAGTACTTC.

The genes are TRBV24-1 and TRBJ2-5; 15 bases are shared with TRBD2. The CDR3 extends over 16 amino acids. V gave up 6 bases and J gave up 1 base; unmatched junction bases: 2. Germline V gene sequence: CDR1 KGHDR, CDR2 SFDVKD. CDR3 in amino acids: CATSRTSGGAQETQYF. CDR3 bases: TGTGCCACCAGTAGGACTAGCGGGGGGGCCCAAGAGACCCAGTACTTC.

The chain couples TRBV7-2 to TRBJ2-2, with D possibly matching TRBD1 (5 bases). CDR3 size: 14 residues. The V end was cut by 11 bases, the J end by 1 base, with 14 bases between. Germline V gives CDR1 SGHTA, CDR2 FQGNSA. The CDR3 bases are TGTGCCTCGAGGCAGGGCGGGAACACCGGGGAGCTGTTTTTT. Its protein product is CASRQGGNTGELFF.

This chain uses TRBV27 with TRBJ1-4; 9 bases are a match to TRBD1. The trim removed 5 bases at V and 3 bases at J, leaving 1 base unmatched. This CDR3 comprises 14 residues. Germline CDR1 is MNHEY and CDR2 is SMNVEV (reference sequence). The DNA of the CDR3 is TGTGCCAGCAGTAGACAGGGGGCTAATGAAAAACTGTTTTTT. Translated: CASSRQGANEKLFF.